This T cell receptor (beta chain) was sequenced for a study of blood T cells in healthy people across ages. Then a second PCR, running roughly 6 to 12 cycles, was carried out with a sample-barcoded 5' primer and a J-beta primer mix. MiXCR, applied by TCRdb to the 5' RACE reads, yields one record per CDR3 protein. In the table there are 750,000 to 1,000,000 distinct CDR3 sequences, almost 30% of which are singletons. About this clonotype itself: Its cognate antigen is unknown.

Study conclusions and caveats: Diversity was higher, and naive CD4+ cells more numerous, in long-lived donors than in aged donors.

The data also belong to a second study, concerning T cells of mothers and their children. From that paper: Thymic selection molds TCR recombination products alike in related and unrelated pairs. Detection yielded no persistent microchimeric T cell clones.

The sample comprised blood. This TCR was recovered from a woman between 40 and 55 years old in good health.

The CDR3 DNA follows: TGCAGTGCTCGCCCAGGTGGTTCCACAGATACGCAGTATTTT. Translation gives CSARPGGSTDTQYF. The chain joins TRBV20-1 to TRBJ2-3; D uncertain. V lost 5 bases and J lost 2, with 14 bases in between. The CDR3 has 14 residues. Germline V CDR1 and CDR2: DFQATT, SNEGSKA (reference sequence).